Detailed here is one TCR beta chain. The record originates from a study of blood T cell repertoires in COVID-19. Overall study context: Sources were T cells, B-cell-depleted T cells, or PBMCs; the material itself was cDNA or gDNA.

Germline values: CDR1 SNHLY, CDR2 FYNNEI. The V gene lost 7 bases and the J gene lost 0 bases, with 10 bases spanning the gap. CDR3 length: 14 residues. The data were produced by immunoSEQ multiplex PCR, yet TCRdb's version contains in-frame clones alone and is incomplete. The table lists almost 350,000 clones, around 90% of them singletons. Sequencing was performed on peripheral blood. This rearrangement joins TRBV2 to TRBJ1-5; possibly TRBD1 for D (6 bases). The sequence derives from a woman in her sixties or seventies with COVID-19, enrolled during active disease. For the CDR3, the DNA is TGTGCCAGCAAGCAGGGGTTTAGCAATCAGCCCCAGCATTTT. Translated: CASKQGFSNQPQHF.